The 9 T cell receptor beta chains reported below all come from one sample, sequenced in a study of T cells in Graves' hyperthyroidism and ophthalmopathy. TCR beta CDR3 region amplification was performed from RNA transcripts. HTBI primers were used for first-round RT-PCR of the TCR CDR3. TCRdb reanalysed the multiplex PCR reads using MiXCR and keeps one entry per CDR3 protein. There are roughly 740,000 distinct CDR3 sequences in the sample; approximately 16% occur only once, and around 7.7% lies in the top ten. Sequencing input: blood. These receptors were taken from a man aged 18 to 29 with Graves' hyperthyroidism.

The sample holds many counts of this clonotype. The chain is built from TRBV12-3 or TRBV12-4 and TRBJ1-2, with D uncertain. Deletions cut 3 bases from V and 4 bases from J, with 6 bases between. The CDR3 has 12 amino acids. CDR3 in amino acids: CASSLNRYGYTF. CDR3 nucleotide sequence: TGTGCCAGCAGTTTGAATCGCTATGGCTACACCTTC.

This clonotype was recorded at least ten times. The chain couples TRBV2 to TRBJ2-3, with 12 positions matching TRBD1. The V gene end was trimmed by 8 bases and the J gene end by 4 bases; junction bases not matched to a gene: 4. There are 14 residues in the CDR3. The germline V gene encodes CDR1 SNHLY and CDR2 FYNNEI. The CDR3 DNA follows: TGTGCCAGCGGGAGGGACAGGGGGCCAGATACGCAGTATTTT. Protein product: CASGRDRGPDTQYF.

This clonotype was counted many times. J is TRBJ2-7 and V is TRBV2; D is ambiguous. The CDR3 is 14 residues long. The germline V gene has CDR1 SNHLY and CDR2 FYNNEI. Trimming removed 2 bases from V and 0 bases from J, with 8 bases in between. The CDR3 nucleotides read TGTGCCAGCAGTGAACCCCGGAGCTCCTACGAGCAGTACTTC. This gives the protein CASSEPRSSYEQYF.

This clonotype was seen many times. The J gene is TRBJ2-5, the V gene TRBV7-2; D not certain. The CDR3 has 14 amino acids. The germline V gene has CDR1 SGHTA and CDR2 FQGNSA. Trimming took off 1 base at V and 2 bases at J, with 8 bases between the two ends. The CDR3 reads CASSLDPAQETQYF. CDR3 in DNA: TGTGCCAGCAGCTTAGATCCAGCTCAAGAGACCCAGTACTTC.

CDR3 protein: CASLGGTSGRSYNEQFF. The CDR3, as DNA: TGTGCCTCCCTGGGGGGGACTAGCGGGAGGTCCTACAATGAGCAGTTCTTC. This sequence joins TRBV10-3 and TRBJ2-1; 15 bases match TRBD2. Germline values: CDR1 ENHRY, CDR2 SYGVKD. The CDR3 covers 17 residues. The trim removed 11 bases at V and 1 base at J, leaving 9 bases unmatched.

The chain employs TRBV9 and TRBJ1-6; the D gene is possibly TRBD1 (5 bases). Trimming took off 0 bases at V and 5 bases at J, with 9 bases between the two ends. This CDR3 comprises 15 residues. Germline V lookup: CDR1 SGDLS, CDR2 YYNGEE. CDR3 sequence: CASSVDGHHNSPLHF. In DNA, the CDR3 is TGTGCCAGCAGCGTAGATGGACACCATAATTCACCCCTCCACTTT.

V is TRBV28 and J is TRBJ2-4; D not resolved. CDR3 length: 16 amino acids. V was pared by 2 bases and J by 8 bases, with 19 bases between. The germline V gene encodes CDR1 MDHEN and CDR2 SYDVKM. CDR3 in amino acids: CASSLIRTGITDIQYF. CDR3 sequence (DNA): TGTGCCAGCAGTTTAATCCGGACCGGTATTACGGACATTCAGTACTTC. The variable domain in full, with the rest retrieved from reference TRBV28 and TRBJ2-4, is DVKVTQSSRYLVKRTGEKVFLECVQDMDHENMFWYRQDPGLGLRLIYFSYDVKMKEKGDIPEGYSVSREKKERFSLILESASTNQTSMYLCASSLIRTGITDIQYFGAGTRLSVL.

In this sample, this clonotype turned up a few times. The chain recombines TRBV28 with TRBJ1-5; D perhaps matches TRBD1 (6 bases). Trimming left V 2 bases short and J 2 bases short, with 13 bases between. This CDR3 is built from 16 residues. CDR1 and CDR2 from the germline V gene are MDHEN and SYDVKM. As DNA, the CDR3 is TGTGCCAGCAGTTTAAGGGATTACAGGGGCAATCAGCCCCAGCATTTT. The encoded protein is CASSLRDYRGNQPQHF.

Ten or more counts support this clonotype. V and J are TRBV7-3 and TRBJ2-1, with 8 bases aligning to TRBD2. The CDR3 contains 17 residues. Germline CDR1 is SGHTA and CDR2 is FQGTGA. V dropped 2 bases and J dropped 7; count of bases not matched to a gene: 13. The DNA for the CDR3 is TGTGCCAGCAGCTTATGGGGAGCGGGAGATGGATGGAATGAGCAGTTCTTC. This codes for CASSLWGAGDGWNEQFF. Complete variable domain (other parts from reference TRBV7-3 and TRBJ2-1): GAGVSQTPSNKVTEKGKYVELRCDPISGHTALYWYRQSLGQGPEFLIYFQGTGAADDSGLPNDRFFAVRPEGSVSTLKIQRTERGDSAVYLCASSLWGAGDGWNEQFFGPGTRLTVL.